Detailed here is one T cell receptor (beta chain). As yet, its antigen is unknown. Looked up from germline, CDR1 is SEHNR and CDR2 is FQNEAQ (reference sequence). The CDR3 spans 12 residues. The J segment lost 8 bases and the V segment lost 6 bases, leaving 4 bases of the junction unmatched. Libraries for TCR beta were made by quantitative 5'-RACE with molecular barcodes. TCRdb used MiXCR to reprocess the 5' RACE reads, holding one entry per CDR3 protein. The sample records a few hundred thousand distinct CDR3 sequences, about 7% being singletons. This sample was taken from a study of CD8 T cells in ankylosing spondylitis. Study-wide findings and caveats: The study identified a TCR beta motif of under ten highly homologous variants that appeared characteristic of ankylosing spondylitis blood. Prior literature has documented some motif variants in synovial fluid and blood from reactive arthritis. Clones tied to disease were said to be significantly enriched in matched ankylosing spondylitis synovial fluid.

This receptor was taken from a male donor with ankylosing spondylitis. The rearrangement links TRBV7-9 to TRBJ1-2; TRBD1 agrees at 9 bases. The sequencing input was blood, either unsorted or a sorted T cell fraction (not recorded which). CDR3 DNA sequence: TGTGCCAGCAGTACAGGGGGCCGAGGCTACACCTTC. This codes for CASSTGGRGYTF.